The 25 T cell receptor beta chains reported below all come from one sample, sequenced in a study of HIV-infected children after antiretroviral therapy interruption. Noted treatment: PENTA 11 planned treatment interruption arm or continuous ART arm. The TCR library was built from RNA with a 3' RACE protocol and unique molecular identifiers. TCRdb re-called the 3' RACE reads with MiXCR, one entry per CDR3 protein. The top ten hold approximately 0.97% of the sample, which has 35,000 to 50,000 distinct CDR3 sequences, over 6% seen once. Here the sequenced sample was CD45RA+ CD4+ T cells from PBMCs, pooled from several time points, taken from a donor given antiretroviral therapy, either interrupted or continuous. Subset of the sample: naive CD4+ CD45RA+ CD45RO- T cells. The origin of the receptors is a pool of human donors with HIV.

This clonotype occurred many times. One end of the junction fails to match germline, which may point to a read error. The chain has TRBV12-3 or TRBV12-4 and TRBJ1-3; no clear D gene. The CDR3 is made up of 13 amino acids. In nucleotides, the CDR3 is TGTGCAAGCAGCGACAATTCTGGAAATACGCTCTATTTT. This codes for CASSDNSGNTLYF.

This clonotype was seen repeatedly, ten times or more. One junction end disagrees with the germline gene, perhaps due to a read error. V gene TRBV6-6 combines with J gene TRBJ1-1, with a possible D match to TRBD1 (6 bases). The CDR3 is 13 residues long. The germline V gene encodes CDR1 MNHNY and CDR2 SVGAGI (reference sequence). CDR3 sequence reads: CASSPTGNAEAFF. The CDR3, as DNA: TGTGCCAGCAGCCCTACAGGGAACGCTGAAGCTTTCTTT.

DNA of the CDR3: TGTGCCAGCAGTCGAGGGGGACTAGCGGGGAACACCGGGGAGCTGTTTTTT. Translated: CASSRGGLAGNTGELFF. The chain links TRBV3-1 to TRBJ2-2, with 12 bases matching TRBD2. V trimming: 6 bases; J trimming: 1 base; junction bases outside the gene matches: 6. Germline CDR1 and CDR2: LGHDT and YNNKEL (reference sequence). The CDR3 is made up of 17 amino acids.

This clonotype has ten or more counts. The genes are TRBV6-5 and TRBJ2-3, with 9 bases identical to TRBD2. Germline CDR1 is MNHEY and CDR2 is SVGAGI. The ends lost 2 bases at V and 5 bases at J; junction bases unmatched: 5. CDR3 length: 15 amino acids. The CDR3 here is CASSYRAGGGDTQYF. CDR3 coding DNA: TGTGCCAGCAGTTACCGAGCGGGGGGCGGAGATACGCAGTATTTT.

The V and J genes are TRBV10-1 and TRBJ1-5; D not certain. The CDR3 consists of 13 residues. Germline assignment: CDR1 WNHNN and CDR2 SYGVQD (reference sequence). Trimming pared 8 bases from V and 0 bases from J, leaving 8 bases between. The CDR3 is CASVGFSNQPQHF. The CDR3 bases are TGCGCCAGCGTCGGATTTAGCAATCAGCCCCAGCATTTT.

The chain has TRBV29-1 and TRBJ2-5; tentatively, D is TRBD1 (6 bases). CDR3 length: 15 residues. V lost 7 bases and J lost 2, with 20 bases in between. Germline CDR1 SQVTM, CDR2 ANQGSEA. The DNA of the CDR3 is TGCAGCGCCAGGGACATTTGGCTCCTACAAGAGACCCAGTACTTC. This translates into CSARDIWLLQETQYF.

This clonotype has at least ten counts. The V and J genes are TRBV29-1 and TRBJ1-5; no definite D call. The germline V gene encodes CDR1 SQVTM and CDR2 ANQGSEA. The CDR3 runs to 13 residues. Trimming removed 6 bases at V and 5 bases at J, with 14 bases between. The CDR3 loop reads CSVRVGLDQPQHF. In nucleotides, the CDR3 is TGCAGCGTGAGGGTAGGTCTGGATCAGCCCCAGCATTTT.

By share of the sample, this clonotype is medium-sized. The junction differs from germline at one of its ends, possibly a read error. The J gene is TRBJ1-6, the V gene TRBV11-1, with D perhaps TRBD1 (6 bases). Germline CDR1 is SGHAT and CDR2 is FQDESV (reference sequence). The CDR3 totals 15 residues. The CDR3 DNA reads TGTGCCAGCAGTTTAGGGGGGGAACCTAATTCGCCCCTCTACTTT. Translation gives CASSLGGEPNSPLYF.

This clonotype was recorded at least ten times. The chain links TRBV7-8 to TRBJ2-7; a possible D gene is TRBD2 (6 bases). This CDR3 comprises 15 residues. V shed 1 base and J shed 4 bases, with 14 bases lying between them. CDR1 SGHVS and CDR2 FQNEAQ come from the germline V gene. The chain's CDR3 is CASSLGAGPRYEQYF. The CDR3 region has the DNA TGTGCCAGCAGCTTAGGGGCGGGACCCCGTTACGAGCAGTACTTC. The variable domain in full, with the rest retrieved from reference TRBV7-8 and TRBJ2-7, is GAGVSQSPRYKVAKRGQDVALRCDPISGHVSLFWYQQALGQGPEFLTYFQNEAQLDKSGLPSDRFFAERPEGSVSTLKIQRTQQEDSAVYLCASSLGAGPRYEQYFGPGTRLTVT.

The table lists this clonotype with many counts. The rearrangement links TRBV2 to TRBJ1-5; D perhaps matches TRBD1 (6 bases). Germline CDR1 is SNHLY and CDR2 is FYNNEI. V was pared by 7 bases and J by 1 base, with 11 bases between. The CDR3 sequence is 14 residues long. The chain's CDR3 is CASTARGSNQPQHF. CDR3 coding DNA: TGTGCCAGCACAGCCAGGGGAAGCAATCAGCCCCAGCATTTT.

This clonotype came up many times. CDR3 nucleotide sequence: TGCAGCGTTGAAGTCCCGGGGCTAGAGACCCAGTACTTC. Translating it yields CSVEVPGLETQYF. The chain joins TRBV29-1 to TRBJ2-5, with D tentatively TRBD1 or TRBD2 (5 bases each). Germline V gene lookup returns CDR1 SQVTM and CDR2 ANQGSEA. The CDR3 runs 13 residues. V lost 1 base, J lost 4 bases, and 10 bases lay in between. The full variable domain, completed using reference TRBV29-1 and TRBJ2-5, is SAVISQKPSRDICQRGTSLTIQCQVDSQVTMMFWYRQQPGQSLTLIATANQGSEATYESGFVIDKFPISRPNLTFSTLTVSNMSPEDSSIYLCSVEVPGLETQYFGPGTRLLVL.

This clonotype was picked up many times. This rearrangement joins TRBV7-2 to TRBJ1-1; 8 bases are shared with TRBD1. CDR3 length: 16 residues. J gave up 1 base and V 1 base, and 5 bases lay outside the gene matches. Germline values: CDR1 SGHTA, CDR2 FQGNSA. The CDR3: CASSLGTGLPNTEAFF. The CDR3 nucleotides are TGTGCCAGCAGCTTAGGGACAGGGCTCCCGAACACTGAAGCTTTCTTT.

The table lists this clonotype with many counts. The V gene is TRBV7-2, the J gene TRBJ2-1; no definite D call. CDR1 and CDR2 from the germline V gene are SGHTA and FQGNSA. The CDR3 has 16 amino acids. V was cut by 2 bases and J by 8 bases, with 19 bases left in between. CDR3 amino acids: CASSLRSGTTRDEQFF. For the CDR3, the DNA is TGTGCCAGCAGCTTAAGGTCGGGCACTACTCGCGATGAGCAGTTCTTC.

This clonotype was found many times. The gene calls are TRBV27 and TRBJ2-3, with D perhaps matching TRBD2 (7 bases). This CDR3 comprises 17 residues. V was trimmed by 5 bases and J by 2 bases, leaving 20 bases between them. Germline CDR1 MNHEY, CDR2 SMNVEV (reference sequence). CDR3 sequence: CASSPWGGGSFTDTQYF. The CDR3 DNA reads TGTGCCAGCAGTCCATGGGGGGGGGGCTCTTTCACAGATACGCAGTATTTT.

This clonotype was picked up many times. The rearrangement uses TRBV5-1 and TRBJ2-2, with 10 bases lining up with TRBD2. V trimming: 3 bases; J trimming: 2 bases; junction bases outside the gene matches: 4. Per the germline V gene, CDR1 is SGHRS and CDR2 is YFSETQ. This CDR3 spans 16 amino acids. The CDR3 DNA is TGCGCCAGCAGCTCAGGACTAGCGGCAAACACCGGGGAGCTGTTTTTT. This gives the protein CASSSGLAANTGELFF.

This clonotype was recorded many times. The chain carries TRBV11-2 and TRBJ2-7; 8 bases agree with TRBD2. CDR1 SGHAT and CDR2 FQNNGV come from the germline V gene. This CDR3 comprises 15 residues. Losses at the gene ends were 5 bases for V and 5 bases for J; bases not matched to a gene: 11. The CDR3 loop is CASSHPLREVHEQYF. The CDR3 nucleotides are TGTGCCAGCAGCCACCCTTTGCGGGAGGTCCACGAGCAGTACTTC.

The table lists this clonotype with many counts. The chain has TRBV29-1 and TRBJ1-1; no clear D. This CDR3 has 12 amino acids. V was cut by 6 bases and J by 5 bases, with 13 bases left in between. Germline V gene lookup returns CDR1 SQVTM and CDR2 ANQGSEA. The CDR3 region is CSVARGETEAFF. The CDR3 nucleotides are TGCAGCGTCGCAAGAGGTGAAACTGAAGCTTTCTTT.

This clonotype was picked up many times. The chain has TRBV28 and TRBJ2-1; D uncertain. Looked up from germline, CDR1 is MDHEN and CDR2 is SYDVKM. This CDR3 is 15 amino acids long. V lost 7 bases to trimming and J lost 8 bases, with 21 bases between them. DNA of the CDR3: TGTGCCAGCACCATAAGGTCCGGGTCTGGCCATGAGCAGTTCTTC. This codes for CASTIRSGSGHEQFF.

This clonotype appeared many times. This chain connects TRBV4-2 to TRBJ1-1; possible D gene TRBD1, 6 bases. CDR1 and CDR2 (germline): LGHNA, YNFKEQ. V was shortened by 3 bases and J by 4 bases, with 21 bases between the two germline ends. The CDR3 has 17 residues. The CDR3 bases are TGTGCCAGCAGCCACCGAGGCCTGGCAGGGGTAATCACTGAAGCTTTCTTT. Translated: CASSHRGLAGVITEAFF.

This rearrangement joins TRBV19 to TRBJ1-2; D is uncertain. V was cut by 0 bases and J by 4 bases, with 9 bases left in between. The CDR3 totals 14 residues. The germline V gene has CDR1 LNHDA and CDR2 SQIVND (reference sequence). In DNA form, the CDR3 reads TGTGCCAGTAGTATAGAGCGCCGCGCCTATGGCTACACCTTC. Its protein product is CASSIERRAYGYTF.

This clonotype occurred many times. The CDR3 here is CASSFTGIAEAFF. DNA of the CDR3: TGTGCCAGCAGTTTTACAGGGATCGCTGAAGCTTTCTTT. The rearrangement links TRBV27 to TRBJ1-1; D might be TRBD1 (6 bases). This CDR3 spans 13 amino acids. Germline V CDR1 and CDR2: MNHEY, SMNVEV (reference sequence). V was cut by 3 bases and J by 6 bases, with 11 bases left in between.

In this sample, this clonotype turned up many times. V gene TRBV27 combines with J gene TRBJ1-1; TRBD1 matches 9 bases. Per the germline V gene, CDR1 is MNHEY and CDR2 is SMNVEV (reference sequence). This CDR3 spans 15 amino acids. V lost 6 bases and J lost 5; bases outside the gene matches: 10. The CDR3 bases are TGTGCCAGCAGGACAGGGGGAGTTGTGGATACTGAAGCTTTCTTT. This encodes CASRTGGVVDTEAFF.

This clonotype was seen repeatedly, ten times or more. The chain links TRBV10-3 to TRBJ2-1; 16 nucleotides match TRBD2. The CDR3 has 21 amino acids. V trimming: 1 base; J trimming: 2 bases; junction bases outside the gene matches: 11. From germline, CDR1 is ENHRY and CDR2 SYGVKD. DNA of the CDR3: TGTGCCATCAGTGAGTTGACCTCCGGGACTAGCGGGGGGGCAGCCTACAATGAGCAGTTCTTC. Amino acids: CAISELTSGTSGGAAYNEQFF.

Within the sample, this clonotype is medium-sized. This rearrangement joins TRBV7-2 to TRBJ1-5, with a possible D match to TRBD1 (5 bases). This CDR3 comprises 12 residues. The germline CDR1 and CDR2 sequences are SGHTA and FQGNSA. CDR3 loop: CERRGTNQPQHF. Written as DNA, the CDR3 is TGTGAAAGGCGGGGGACCAATCAGCCCCAGCATTTT.

This clonotype was observed many times. This rearrangement joins TRBV11-2 to TRBJ2-5, with TRBD2 matching over 8 bases. CDR3 size: 15 residues. J was trimmed by 5 bases and V by 6 bases; bases with no gene match: 11. Germline loops: CDR1 SGHAT, CDR2 FQNNGV. CDR3 amino acids: CASSSVTGGLETQYF. Here the CDR3 DNA reads TGTGCCAGCAGTTCAGTGACGGGGGGGCTTGAGACCCAGTACTTC.